Listed here are 10 T cell receptor beta chains from one sample, sequenced in a study of OX40 agonist ivuxolimab in advanced cancers. The method was immunoSEQ multiplex PCR; TCRdb's version includes in-frame clones alone and lacks a portion of them. The sample yields roughly 77,000 clones, over 75% seen once. Sample: CD4+ or CD8+ T cells sorted from blood, taken in a trial of the OX40 agonist ivuxolimab. The receptors shown here come from an adult with an advanced solid tumor such as melanoma, head and neck, liver or kidney cancer.

This chain links TRBV11-3 with TRBJ2-6; D possibly corresponds to TRBD2 (5 bases). Trimming removed 4 bases from V and 0 bases from J, with 10 bases in between. CDR1 SGHNT and CDR2 YENEEA come from the germline V gene. The CDR3 has 16 residues. CDR3 DNA: TGTGCCAGCAGCTCACTAGGAATCTCTGGGGCCAACGTCCTGACTTTC. Protein: CASSSLGISGANVLTF. The full variable domain, rest sourced from reference TRBV11-3 and TRBJ2-6, is EAGVVQSPRYKIIEKKQPVAFWCNPISGHNTLYWYLQNLGQGPELLIRYENEEAVDDSQLPKDRFSAERLKGVDSTLKIQPAELGDSAVYLCASSSLGISGANVLTFGAGSRLTVL.

This chain links TRBV6-5 with TRBJ2-3; TRBD2 matches 8 bases. The V gene's germline CDR1 is MNHEY and CDR2 SVGAGI. J lost 1 base, V lost 6 bases, and 6 bases had no gene match. The CDR3 is 15 residues long. CDR3 coding DNA: TGTGCCAGCAGAACGGGAGGGGCCGGCACAGATACGCAGTATTTT. It specifies CASRTGGAGTDTQYF.

The rearrangement links TRBV6-5 to TRBJ2-5; D possibly uses TRBD1 or TRBD2 (5 bases each). In germline, CDR1 is MNHEY, CDR2 SVGAGI. The CDR3 contains 14 residues. The V gene lost 3 bases and the J gene lost 3 bases, with 11 bases spanning the gap. In DNA, the CDR3 is TGTGCCAGCAGTTATGAGGGGCTAGAAGAGACCCAGTACTTC. This translates into CASSYEGLEETQYF.

CDR3 sequence: CASSREAAGNTIYF. CDR3 DNA: TGCGCCAGCAGCAGGGAGGCGGCTGGAAACACCATATATTTT. The chain combines TRBV4-1 with TRBJ1-3; no clear D. The CDR3 covers 14 residues. Trimming left V 5 bases short and J 2 bases short, with 10 bases between. CDR1 is MGHRA, CDR2 YSYEKL, per germline.

The V gene is TRBV5-1, the J gene TRBJ2-3, with a weak D call TRBD1 (5 bases). Germline CDR1 and CDR2: SGHRS and YFSETQ. Trimming removed 4 bases from V and 4 bases from J, with 13 bases in between. This CDR3 has 14 residues. CDR3 bases: TGCGCCAGCAGCGCAGGGCGCTCTCCAGATACGCAGTATTTT. The encoded protein is CASSAGRSPDTQYF.

The chain couples TRBV6-6 to TRBJ1-4; no clear D. CDR1 and CDR2 (germline): MNHNY, SVGAGI (reference sequence). V was shortened by 0 bases and J by 8 bases, with 10 bases between the two germline ends. This CDR3 comprises 14 residues. For the CDR3, the DNA is TGTGCCAGCAGTTACTCGAAGGGTGCGGAAAAACTGTTTTTT. Protein: CASSYSKGAEKLFF.

V gene TRBV5-6 combines with J gene TRBJ1-4; 8 nucleotides align to TRBD1. V was clipped by 0 bases and J by 7 bases; unmatched bases: 2. This CDR3 spans 14 amino acids. The germline CDR1 and CDR2 sequences are SGHDT and YYEEEE. The CDR3 loop reads CASSLAGGREKLFF. The CDR3 nucleotides read TGTGCCAGCAGCTTGGCAGGGGGCCGTGAAAAACTGTTTTTT.

Comments on this clone: Compared with germline, one end of the junction differs, possibly owing to a read error. V is TRBV6-1 and J is TRBJ1-2; the D gene is possibly TRBD1 (5 bases). Germline V CDR1 and CDR2: MNHNS, SASEGT. The CDR3 sequence is 13 residues long. CDR3 DNA: TGTGTCAGCAGCGTAGACAGAGACTATGGCTACACCTTC. Translating gives CVSSVDRDYGYTF.

This clone was seen a few times. V usage is TRBV18 and J usage is TRBJ2-3, with D unclear. Germline V gene sequence: CDR1 KGHSH, CDR2 LQKENI. V was clipped by 3 bases and J by 2 bases, with 3 bases between them. This CDR3 has 12 amino acids. The CDR3 DNA reads TGTGCCAGCTCACCCGCCACAGATACGCAGTATTTT. Translating it yields CASSPATDTQYF.

This chain connects TRBV5-4 to TRBJ1-2; D ambiguous. The V end was cut by 0 bases, the J end by 8 bases, with 14 bases between. The germline V gene has CDR1 SGHNT and CDR2 YYREEE (reference sequence). This CDR3 has 14 residues. This CDR3 is CASSLGETGGGYTF. The DNA for the CDR3 is TGTGCCAGCAGCTTGGGCGAGACCGGAGGCGGCTACACCTTC.